The text below deals with one T cell receptor (beta chain). The antigen is not known. The sample originates from a study of cytomegalovirus exposure and HLA in healthy donors. Whole-study findings and limits: In a later analysis, a missense DCLRE1C variant was linked to TCR beta V- and J-gene trimming. Many donors carried some public TCRs, although rarity characterized most TCR sequences.

PCR amplification relied on 60 Vbeta primers (plus 13 Jbeta primers). This table comes from immunoSEQ multiplex PCR, and its TCRdb copy is limited to in-frame clones, with some not included. In the table there are 100,000 or so clones, around 79% of which are singletons. The source of this sequence is a woman aged 35 to 49 in good health and CMV-seronegative. The specimen sequenced was PBMCs.

Here the CDR3 reads CASSQPGGLNEQYF. The DNA for the CDR3 is TGTGCCAGCAGCCAACCGGGGGGCCTCAACGAGCAGTACTTC. This rearrangement joins TRBV4-2 to TRBJ2-7, with a possible D match to TRBD2 (7 bases). Germline CDR1 and CDR2: LGHNA and YNFKEQ. The CDR3 consists of 14 residues. V was trimmed by 2 bases and J by 5 bases, leaving 13 bases between them.